The 16 T cell receptor beta chains listed next were all sequenced from one sample in a study of blood T cell repertoires in COVID-19. TCRdb's copy holds only in-frame clones and misses some; the assay was immunoSEQ multiplex PCR. The sample records approximately 300,000 clones, 75% to 90% being singletons. The sequenced sample consisted of peripheral blood. These receptor sequences come from a man aged 35 to 55 with acute or convalescent COVID-19.

The CDR3 bases are TGTGCCAGCACCTCGATCGCGAAGGACTTGAGCTCCTACGAGCAGTACTTC. Amino acids: CASTSIAKDLSSYEQYF. This rearrangement joins TRBV27 to TRBJ2-7; weak D call: TRBD2 (5 bases). CDR1 and CDR2 (germline): MNHEY, SMNVEV (reference sequence). The CDR3 is 17 amino acids. The ends were cut back, 7 bases at V and 0 bases at J, with 22 bases in the middle.

The rearrangement joins TRBV6-5 to TRBJ1-3; tentative D call: TRBD1 (5 bases). With 6 bases removed from V and 0 bases from J, the gap between germline ends came to 9 bases. This CDR3 contains 14 residues. Germline V gene lookup returns CDR1 MNHEY and CDR2 SVGAGI. DNA of the CDR3: TGTGCCAGCAGCCAGGGTGGCTCTGGAAACACCATATATTTT. It is translated as CASSQGGSGNTIYF.

This clone was counted only a few times. The gene calls are TRBV5-1 and TRBJ2-1; 11 positions match TRBD2. V shed 1 base, J shed 6 bases, and the junction held 9 bases outside the gene matches. The CDR3 totals 17 residues. Germline V gene lookup returns CDR1 SGHRS and CDR2 YFSETQ. The CDR3 loop is CASSLLLGLAEPNEQFF. The CDR3 DNA reads as TGCGCCAGCAGCTTGCTACTGGGACTAGCGGAACCCAATGAGCAGTTCTTC.

The chain couples TRBV5-5 to TRBJ1-2; TRBD1 agrees at 8 bases. Germline V CDR1 and CDR2: SGHKS, YYEKEE (reference sequence). The CDR3 is 17 residues long. The V gene end was trimmed by 0 bases and the J gene end by 2 bases; junction bases not matched to a gene: 9. The CDR3 DNA reads TGTGCCAGCAGCTTGGGGGCCGGACAGGGACGAAACTATGGCTACACCTTC. Translated, it gives CASSLGAGQGRNYGYTF.

This clone showed up just once. The chain joins TRBV4-1 to TRBJ2-1; D remains unclear. The germline V and J ends were trimmed by 0 bases and 6 bases, with 6 bases remaining between them. From germline, CDR1 is MGHRA and CDR2 YSYEKL. This CDR3 contains 13 residues. The CDR3 DNA sequence: TGCGCCAGCAGCCAAGACTCAGTCAATGAGCAGTTCTTC. This sequence encodes CASSQDSVNEQFF.

The chain recombines TRBV24-1 with TRBJ1-5, with D maybe TRBD1 (6 bases). The CDR3 consists of 14 residues. Germline V gene data show CDR1 as KGHDR and CDR2 as SFDVKD. Trimming stripped 10 bases from V and 3 bases from J, with 15 bases between. CDR3 loop: CATQQGWDNQPQHF. The CDR3 bases are TGTGCCACTCAACAGGGCTGGGACAATCAGCCCCAGCATTTT.

The chain links TRBV7-9 to TRBJ2-7; 10 positions agree with TRBD2. Trimming at V came to 5 bases and at J to 1 base, leaving 11 bases not matched to a gene. CDR1 and CDR2 (germline): SEHNR, FQNEAQ (reference sequence). CDR3 length: 17 residues. CDR3 DNA sequence: TGTGCCAGCAGCCAGAAAGCGTCTAGCGGGGGTTCCTACGAGCAGTACTTC. Translating it yields CASSQKASSGGSYEQYF. Based on the CDR3 plus reference TRBV7-9 and TRBJ2-7, the full variable domain is DTGVSQNPRHKITKRGQNVTFRCDPISEHNRLYWYRQTLGQGPEFLTYFQNEAQLEKSRLLSDRFSAERPKGSFSTLEIQRTEQGDSAMYLCASSQKASSGGSYEQYFGPGTRLTVT.

The CDR3 sequence: CASRDRGRLFF. For the CDR3, the DNA is TGTGCCAGCAGGGACAGGGGGCGGCTGTTTTTT. The V and J genes are TRBV6-5 and TRBJ2-2; 11 bases align to TRBD1. The germline CDR1 and CDR2 sequences are MNHEY and SVGAGI. The CDR3 has 11 residues. V was pared by 6 bases and J by 13 bases, with 1 base of the junction left unmatched.

This rearrangement joins TRBV5-1 to TRBJ1-4, with 7 nucleotides matching TRBD1. CDR1 and CDR2 (germline): SGHRS, YFSETQ. The CDR3 has 14 residues. V shed 4 bases, J shed 7 bases, and the junction held 7 bases outside the gene matches. The CDR3 spells CASSPTGISEKLFF. DNA for the CDR3: TGCGCCAGCAGCCCGACAGGGATTAGTGAAAAACTGTTTTTT.

This clone was seen a few times. The chain combines TRBV11-3 with TRBJ2-2; a possible D gene is TRBD2 (5 bases). The V and J ends lost 0 bases and 6 bases respectively, with 8 bases between them. Germline V gene sequence: CDR1 SGHNT, CDR2 YENEEA. CDR3 length: 14 amino acids. This chain's CDR3 is CASSLDGSAGELFF. In DNA, the CDR3 is TGTGCCAGCAGCTTAGATGGGAGTGCCGGGGAGCTGTTTTTT. Using reference TRBV11-3 and TRBJ2-2 for the parts outside the CDR3, the full variable domain is EAGVVQSPRYKIIEKKQPVAFWCNPISGHNTLYWYLQNLGQGPELLIRYENEEAVDDSQLPKDRFSAERLKGVDSTLKIQPAELGDSAVYLCASSLDGSAGELFFGEGSRLTVL.

This chain joins TRBV5-6 and TRBJ2-7; TRBD1 might be the D (5 bases). This CDR3 is 13 amino acids long. V lost 4 bases, J lost 2 bases, and 10 bases lay in between. Germline V gene sequence: CDR1 SGHDT, CDR2 YYEEEE. The CDR3 nucleotides are TGTGCCAGCAGCCCCGGACATGCCTACGAGCAGTACTTC. Amino acid sequence: CASSPGHAYEQYF.

V usage is TRBV10-2 and J usage is TRBJ1-2; TRBD1 matches 10 bases. V was pared by 4 bases and J by 12 bases, with 8 bases of the junction left unmatched. CDR1 is WSHSY and CDR2 is SAAADI in the germline V gene. CDR3 length: 13 amino acids. The CDR3 DNA reads as TGCGCCAGCAGTGCGGGACAGGGGAGGGACAACACCTTC. It encodes CASSAGQGRDNTF.

The chain couples TRBV30 to TRBJ1-1; the match to TRBD1 covers 7 bases. V was clipped by 8 bases and J by 4 bases; unmatched bases: 7. The V gene's germline CDR1 is GTSNPN and CDR2 SVGIG (reference sequence). The CDR3 loop spans 12 amino acids. This chain's CDR3 is CAGYRGITEAFF. The DNA for the CDR3 is TGTGCCGGGTACAGGGGAATCACTGAAGCTTTCTTT.

This rearrangement joins TRBV19 to TRBJ2-2, with 9 nucleotides matching TRBD1. The CDR3 is 15 amino acids. The germline gives CDR1 LNHDA, CDR2 SQIVND (reference sequence). J lost 4 bases, V lost 8 bases, and 8 bases had no gene match. The chain's CDR3 is CASSNRGRSTGELFF. As DNA, the CDR3 is TGTGCCAGTTCTAACAGGGGGCGGAGCACCGGGGAGCTGTTTTTT.

The rearrangement links TRBV2 to TRBJ1-2; possibly TRBD1 for D (6 bases). The CDR3 is 14 residues long. Trimming took off 8 bases at V and 9 bases at J, with 22 bases between the two ends. Germline V CDR1 and CDR2: SNHLY, FYNNEI. The CDR3 bases are TGTGCCAGCGTGGCCAGGGGCACCCCTATTCGCTACACCTTC. Protein product: CASVARGTPIRYTF.

The chain joins TRBV6-5 to TRBJ2-7, with D unclear. The ends were cut back, 6 bases at V and 0 bases at J, with 12 bases in the middle. Germline loops: CDR1 MNHEY, CDR2 SVGAGI. The CDR3 loop spans 14 amino acids. The CDR3 region is CASSRQPSSYEQYF. CDR3 sequence (DNA): TGTGCCAGCAGCCGACAACCGTCCTCCTACGAGCAGTACTTC.